Reported below is one TCR beta chain. Its target is not known. TCRdb ran MiXCR on the reads and lists one entry per CDR3 protein. Counted here are about 140,000 distinct CDR3 sequences, more than 30% occurring once; the ten biggest clones make up around half. This record comes from a study of T cell repertoires in cytomegalovirus infection. Across the whole study: Recently identified HLA-C-restricted CMV epitopes were used, and well-studied HLA-B-restricted CMV epitopes were used as well. Indicated by public TCR beta signatures were CMV infection and matching HLA type.

V lost 5 bases, J lost 6 bases, and 10 bases stayed unmatched. The CDR3 has 15 amino acids. The germline V gene has CDR1 LNHDA and CDR2 SQIVND (reference sequence). General study results and limits: Dominating the ex vivo response were HLA-C-restricted CMV-specific TCR beta clonotypes.

This chain links TRBV19 with TRBJ1-2, with 9 bases identical to TRBD1. The sample in question was CD8+ T cells from cultured PBMCs, obtained from culture after CMV antigen stimulation. The receptor was derived from a human donor in good health (CMV status not recorded). Some clones in this sample may be carry-over from other donors' samples. DNA of the CDR3: TGTGCCAGTAGTGCCCGGGACAGGGTGGCAAATGGCTACACCTTC. It yields the protein CASSARDRVANGYTF.